These 28 T cell receptor beta chains share one sample of origin, sequenced in a study of T cell repertoires in cytomegalovirus infection. Which antigens these TCRs recognize remains unknown. TCRdb re-called the reads with MiXCR, one entry per CDR3 protein. The sample records about 220,000 distinct CDR3 sequences, approximately 40% being singletons. The sequences come from CD8+ T cells from cultured PBMCs, collected from culture after CMV antigen stimulation. The receptors here all came from a human donor in good health (CMV status not recorded). Some clones in this sample may be carry-over from other donors' samples.

This clonotype occurred many times. This chain links TRBV7-3 with TRBJ1-2, with a possible D match to TRBD1 (6 bases). Germline values: CDR1 SGHTA, CDR2 FQGTGA. Trimming took off 5 bases at V and 6 bases at J, with 22 bases between the two ends. The CDR3 is 16 residues long. CDR3 sequence reads: CASSPTGQSTLDGYTF. In DNA, the CDR3 is TGTGCCAGCAGCCCGACCGGACAGTCCACGCTGGATGGCTACACCTTC.

The chain joins TRBV7-4 to TRBJ2-5, with no clear D. Germline values: CDR1 SGHVT, CDR2 SQSDAQ. The CDR3 is made up of 12 amino acids. With 7 bases removed from V and 4 bases from J, the gap between germline ends came to 10 bases. CDR3 in amino acids: CASTLARETQYF. The CDR3 bases are TGTGCCAGCACTCTCGCTAGAGAGACCCAGTACTTC.

This chain links TRBV28 with TRBJ1-3; TRBD1 matches at 8 bases. This CDR3 contains 16 residues. The J segment lost 3 bases and the V segment lost 5 bases, leaving 9 bases of the junction unmatched. Germline CDR1 is MDHEN and CDR2 is SYDVKM. The DNA for the CDR3 is TGTGCCAGCAGTCTCCTTACGGGGACAGGTGGAAACACCATATATTTT. It yields the protein CASSLLTGTGGNTIYF.

The chain uses TRBV11-2 and TRBJ2-1; 7 bases agree with TRBD2. This CDR3 region has 15 residues. Trimming took 3 bases from V and 6 from J; bases not matched to a gene: 8. The V gene's germline CDR1 is SGHAT and CDR2 FQNNGV. The DNA for the CDR3 is TGTGCCAGCAGCTTGGCTGGGACTACAATCAATGAGCAGTTCTTC. This encodes CASSLAGTTINEQFF.

The table lists this clonotype with a few counts. The chain uses TRBV6-1 and TRBJ2-5; 8 bases line up with TRBD2. CDR1 and CDR2 (germline): MNHNS, SASEGT. Losses at the gene ends were 5 bases for V and 4 bases for J; bases not matched to a gene: 15. The CDR3 has 17 residues. The CDR3 loop is CASSPPDFREGPETQYF. In DNA, the CDR3 is TGTGCCAGCAGTCCCCCAGATTTCCGGGAGGGCCCAGAGACCCAGTACTTC.

The chain couples TRBV7-4 to TRBJ1-5; 8 bases are shared with TRBD1. J was trimmed by 7 bases and V by 5 bases; bases with no gene match: 7. Germline CDR1 is SGHVT and CDR2 is SQSDAQ. This CDR3 is built from 14 residues. The CDR3 protein is CASSITGGWQPQHF. As DNA, the CDR3 is TGTGCCAGCAGCATTACAGGGGGATGGCAGCCCCAGCATTTT.

J is TRBJ1-2 and V is TRBV7-9; D gene ambiguous. The CDR3 length is 13 residues. CDR1 and CDR2 (germline): SEHNR, FQNEAQ (reference sequence). The V end lost 2 bases, the J end lost 6 bases, and 10 bases lay between the germline ends. The CDR3 here is CASSLKGPDGYTF. Written as DNA, the CDR3 is TGTGCCAGCAGCTTAAAGGGTCCCGATGGCTACACCTTC.

J is TRBJ1-5 and V is TRBV15; 7 nucleotides match TRBD1. V shed 0 bases, J shed 0 bases, and the junction held 14 bases outside the gene matches. The CDR3 spans 20 residues. CDR1 is LNHNV, CDR2 YYDKDF, per germline (reference sequence). CDR3 amino acids: CATSRDDWAGGSYSNQPQHF. The CDR3 DNA is TGTGCCACCAGCAGAGATGATTGGGCAGGGGGATCGTATAGCAATCAGCCCCAGCATTTT.

The chain carries TRBV5-1 and TRBJ2-3; 8 bases fit TRBD2. Losses at the gene ends were 4 bases for V and 3 bases for J; bases not matched to a gene: 10. Germline V CDR1 and CDR2: SGHRS, YFSETQ. The CDR3 consists of 16 residues. CDR3 amino acids: CASSPLTGGSTDTQYF. The CDR3 nucleotides are TGCGCCAGCAGCCCTCTTACGGGAGGGTCTACAGATACGCAGTATTTT.

The chain has TRBV27 and TRBJ2-1, with D uncertain. CDR3 length: 11 amino acids. V lost 6 bases and J 7 bases, leaving 7 bases between the germline ends. The germline V gene has CDR1 MNHEY and CDR2 SMNVEV (reference sequence). CDR3 nucleotide sequence: TGTGCCAGCAGCATCAAGAATGAGCAGTTCTTC. This gives the protein CASSIKNEQFF.

This clonotype was observed a single time. The V gene is TRBV10-3, the J gene TRBJ2-1, with 11 nucleotides matching TRBD2. V shed 1 base, J shed 4 bases, and the junction held 6 bases outside the gene matches. Germline values: CDR1 ENHRY, CDR2 SYGVKD. This CDR3 has 17 amino acids. In DNA, the CDR3 is TGTGCCATCAGTGAGTGGACCGGGACTAGCGGTTACAATGAGCAGTTCTTC. It yields the protein CAISEWTGTSGYNEQFF.

This clonotype was seen ten or more times. The chain links TRBV7-2 to TRBJ2-7; D not certain. CDR1 SGHTA and CDR2 FQGNSA come from the germline V gene. Trimming removed 1 base from V and 6 bases from J, with 13 bases in between. CDR3 length: 14 amino acids. CDR3 in amino acids: CASSLGVLAREQYF. CDR3 sequence (DNA): TGTGCCAGCAGCTTAGGCGTTTTGGCCCGCGAGCAGTACTTC. Drawing the rest from reference TRBV7-2 and TRBJ2-7, the complete variable domain is GAGVSQSPSNKVTEKGKDVELRCDPISGHTALYWYRQSLGQGLEFLIYFQGNSAPDKSGLPSDRFSAERTGGSVSTLTIQRTQQEDSAVYLCASSLGVLAREQYFGPGTRLTVT.

This clonotype was observed a handful of times. The gene calls are TRBV2 and TRBJ2-7; 8 bases are shared with TRBD1. The V gene end was trimmed by 5 bases and the J gene end by 2 bases; junction bases not matched to a gene: 8. From germline, CDR1 is SNHLY and CDR2 FYNNEI. The CDR3 loop spans 15 amino acids. The CDR3 protein is CASSKVETGAYEQYF. CDR3 DNA: TGTGCCAGCAGTAAAGTGGAGACAGGGGCCTACGAGCAGTACTTC.

The chain recombines TRBV20-1 with TRBJ2-7; D is possibly TRBD2 (5 bases). Trimming took off 6 bases at V and 5 bases at J, with 11 bases between the two ends. CDR1 is DFQATT, CDR2 SNEGSKA, per germline (reference sequence). The CDR3 sequence is 11 residues long. This CDR3 is CSARAEDEQYF. Written as DNA, the CDR3 is TGCAGTGCGCGGGCAGAAGACGAGCAGTACTTC.

V and J are TRBV4-2 and TRBJ2-7; 8 nucleotides match TRBD2. This CDR3 is built from 17 residues. V trimming: 0 bases; J trimming: 6 bases; junction bases outside the gene matches: 13. The germline CDR1 and CDR2 sequences are LGHNA and YNFKEQ. DNA for the CDR3: TGTGCCAGCAGCCAAGATCCACTAGCGGAGGCGGGTGGCGAGCAGTACTTC. This gives the protein CASSQDPLAEAGGEQYF.

CDR3 residues: CASSQLTSRENIQYF. As DNA, the CDR3 is TGCGCCAGCAGCCAACTTACATCCAGGGAAAACATTCAGTACTTC. V is TRBV4-1 and J is TRBJ2-4, with a tentative D call TRBD1 (5 bases). Trimming shortened V by 2 bases and J by 5 bases, and 13 bases separated the two germline ends. Per the germline V gene, CDR1 is MGHRA and CDR2 is YSYEKL. This CDR3 region has 15 residues.

The gene calls are TRBV5-1 and TRBJ2-2; possible D gene TRBD2, 5 bases. Per the germline V gene, CDR1 is SGHRS and CDR2 is YFSETQ. Trimming took 1 base from V and 6 from J, leaving 10 bases between them. The length of the CDR3 is 14 residues. CDR3 sequence (DNA): TGCGCCAGCAGCTTGCTAGCCGGGGCCGGGGAGCTGTTTTTT. Protein sequence: CASSLLAGAGELFF.

The table lists this clonotype with a few counts. CDR3 coding DNA: TGTGCCAGCAGTTTAAACAGGGGAACTAATGAAAAACTGTTTTTT. Its translation: CASSLNRGTNEKLFF. The chain couples TRBV28 to TRBJ1-4, with 7 bases matching TRBD1. Losses at the gene ends were 2 bases for V and 1 base for J; bases not matched to a gene: 1. Per the germline V gene, CDR1 is MDHEN and CDR2 is SYDVKM. This CDR3 is built from 15 residues.

The CDR3 DNA sequence: TGTGCCAGCAGCAACCCAGGGGGCGAGCAGTTCTTC. Residues: CASSNPGGEQFF. The chain uses TRBV12-3 or TRBV12-4 and TRBJ2-1; 8 nucleotides line up with TRBD1. The junction had 5 bases not matched to a gene; V was cut back by 6 bases and J by 10 bases. This CDR3 spans 12 amino acids.

The chain combines TRBV11-2 with TRBJ2-5; D could derive from TRBD1 or TRBD2 (6 bases each). Germline V lookup: CDR1 SGHAT, CDR2 FQNNGV. V shed 5 bases and J shed 5 bases, with 12 bases lying between them. The CDR3 spans 13 residues. CDR3 sequence reads: CASSTTGRETQYF. In DNA, the CDR3 is TGTGCCAGCAGCACCACAGGGAGGGAGACCCAGTACTTC.

Concerning this clonotype: This may be a read error, as it is one base from a much larger clone. The CDR3 does not end in the conserved phenylalanine or tryptophan, so this is likely a read error. This rearrangement joins TRBV27 to TRBJ1-2; TRBD1 matches at 8 bases. V was clipped by 3 bases and J by 4 bases; unmatched bases: 1. The CDR3 sequence is 13 residues long. From germline, CDR1 is MNHEY and CDR2 SMNVEV (reference sequence). In DNA, the CDR3 is TGTGCCAGCAGTTTCGGACAGGGCTATGGCTACACCTAC. Protein product: CASSFGQGYGYTY.

With regard to this clonotype: A much bigger clone sits one base away, suggesting this may be a read error. The chain couples TRBV7-8 to TRBJ1-3; D is undetermined. The germline V gene has CDR1 SGHVS and CDR2 FQNEAQ. There are 17 residues in the CDR3. Trimming shortened V by 1 base and J by 3 bases, and 16 bases separated the two germline ends. CDR3 residues: CASSLGSRIIHGNTIYF. DNA for the CDR3: TGTGCCAGCAGCTTAGGTTCCAGGATAATCCATGGAAACACCATATATTTT.

The sample holds a few counts of this clonotype. V is TRBV6-1 and J is TRBJ2-1; D might be TRBD2 (5 bases). This CDR3 region has 16 residues. The V end lost 3 bases, the J end lost 12 bases, and 24 bases lay between the germline ends. Germline CDR1 and CDR2: MNHNS and SASEGT. The CDR3 sequence is CASSDLGSSARAGQFF. Written as DNA, the CDR3 is TGTGCCAGCAGTGATCTCGGGTCCTCAGCCCGGGCGGGGCAGTTCTTC.

V and J are TRBV7-6 and TRBJ2-7, with a weak D call TRBD2 (5 bases). With 4 bases removed from V and 3 bases from J, the gap between germline ends came to 10 bases. The germline CDR1 and CDR2 sequences are SGHVS and FNYEAQ. The CDR3 contains 13 residues. The CDR3 coding sequence is TGTGCCAGCAGCTCGGAGGAAAACTACGAGCAGTACTTC. This codes for CASSSEENYEQYF.

V gene TRBV11-3 combines with J gene TRBJ2-1; tentatively, D is TRBD2 (7 bases). Trimming shortened V by 0 bases and J by 9 bases, and 18 bases separated the two germline ends. CDR1 and CDR2 from the germline V gene are SGHNT and YENEEA. CDR3 length equals 16 residues. The CDR3 nucleotides are TGTGCCAGCAGCTTAGACGGCGCTAGCGGAGGGGGTGAGCAGTTCTTC. It translates to CASSLDGASGGGEQFF.

Only one count was recorded for this clonotype. This chain joins TRBV7-2 and TRBJ2-1, with a tentative D call TRBD1 (5 bases). There are 13 residues in the CDR3. The V and J ends lost 4 bases and 7 bases respectively, with 11 bases between them. Germline V CDR1 and CDR2: SGHTA, FQGNSA. CDR3 nucleotides: TGTGCCAGCAGCTGGACATGGAGAAATGAGCAGTTCTTC. It translates to CASSWTWRNEQFF. Complete variable domain (other parts from reference TRBV7-2 and TRBJ2-1): GAGVSQSPSNKVTEKGKDVELRCDPISGHTALYWYRQSLGQGLEFLIYFQGNSAPDKSGLPSDRFSAERTGGSVSTLTIQRTQQEDSAVYLCASSWTWRNEQFFGPGTRLTVL.

V usage is TRBV27 and J usage is TRBJ2-1; TRBD1 might be the D (5 bases). There are 13 residues in the CDR3. Trimming removed 0 bases from V and 8 bases from J, with 8 bases in between. CDR1 is MNHEY and CDR2 is SMNVEV in the germline V gene (reference sequence). The DNA for the CDR3 is TGTGCCAGCAGTTTATCACAGGAACATGAGCAGTTCTTC. Translation: CASSLSQEHEQFF.

The chain combines TRBV9 with TRBJ2-1; no clear D gene. V dropped 7 bases and J dropped 6 bases, with 8 bases sitting between them. Germline V gene data show CDR1 as SGDLS and CDR2 as YYNGEE. The length of the CDR3 is 11 residues. CDR3 sequence reads: CASGNFNEQFF. In DNA form, the CDR3 reads TGTGCCAGCGGCAACTTCAATGAGCAGTTCTTC.